Below, 5 T cell receptor beta chains from the same sample are listed, as sequenced in a study of blood T cell repertoires in COVID-19. Profiled with immunoSEQ multiplex PCR; TCRdb holds only in-frame clones, not every one. The data show tens of thousands of clones, approximately 82% seen once. Sequencing was carried out using peripheral blood. Receptor source: a woman aged 60 to 75 with acute or convalescent COVID-19.

This clone was seen just once. V is TRBV7-9 and J is TRBJ2-1, with 7 bases lining up with TRBD1. V lost 7 bases, J lost 8 bases, and 14 bases stayed unmatched. The CDR3 runs 15 residues. Looked up from germline, CDR1 is SEHNR and CDR2 is FQNEAQ (reference sequence). The CDR3, as DNA: TGTGCCAGCATGCTTCTAAGACAGGGTTGGGATGAGCAGTTCTTC. This encodes CASMLLRQGWDEQFF.

The V call is TRBV5-4, the J call TRBJ1-2; 9 bases fit TRBD1. The CDR3 has 13 amino acids. The germline CDR1 and CDR2 sequences are SGHNT and YYREEE (reference sequence). Trimming cost V 4 bases and J 3 bases; bases outside gene matches: 1. As DNA, the CDR3 is TGTGCCAGCAGCACAGGGGGCGACTATGGCTACACCTTC. Translating it yields CASSTGGDYGYTF.

This clone showed up many times. DNA of the CDR3: TGTGCCAGCAATGCGCCACTAGCGGGAGGGCCGGGATCCTACGAGCAGTACTTC. Translated, it gives CASNAPLAGGPGSYEQYF. The V and J genes are TRBV2 and TRBJ2-7; 13 bases fit TRBD2. The V gene's germline CDR1 is SNHLY and CDR2 FYNNEI. This CDR3 spans 18 amino acids. The J segment lost 1 base and the V segment lost 7 bases, leaving 13 bases of the junction unmatched.

This clone was seen only once. The chain joins TRBV20-1 to TRBJ2-5, with D uncertain. CDR1 and CDR2 from the germline V gene are DFQATT and SNEGSKA (reference sequence). The germline V and J ends were trimmed by 6 bases and 5 bases, with 7 bases remaining between them. This CDR3 has 10 residues. CDR3 DNA sequence: TGCAGTGCCCGAGGTGAGACCCAGTACTTC. It codes for CSARGETQYF.

The rearrangement joins TRBV6-5 to TRBJ1-2, with TRBD1 as a possible D gene (6 bases). Trimming cost V 5 bases and J 3 bases, with 10 bases left between them. The CDR3 sequence is 13 residues long. Germline-derived CDR1 and CDR2 are MNHEY and SVGAGI. The CDR3 here is CASSTGLDYGYTF. The DNA for the CDR3 is TGTGCCAGCAGTACAGGGTTGGACTATGGCTACACCTTC.